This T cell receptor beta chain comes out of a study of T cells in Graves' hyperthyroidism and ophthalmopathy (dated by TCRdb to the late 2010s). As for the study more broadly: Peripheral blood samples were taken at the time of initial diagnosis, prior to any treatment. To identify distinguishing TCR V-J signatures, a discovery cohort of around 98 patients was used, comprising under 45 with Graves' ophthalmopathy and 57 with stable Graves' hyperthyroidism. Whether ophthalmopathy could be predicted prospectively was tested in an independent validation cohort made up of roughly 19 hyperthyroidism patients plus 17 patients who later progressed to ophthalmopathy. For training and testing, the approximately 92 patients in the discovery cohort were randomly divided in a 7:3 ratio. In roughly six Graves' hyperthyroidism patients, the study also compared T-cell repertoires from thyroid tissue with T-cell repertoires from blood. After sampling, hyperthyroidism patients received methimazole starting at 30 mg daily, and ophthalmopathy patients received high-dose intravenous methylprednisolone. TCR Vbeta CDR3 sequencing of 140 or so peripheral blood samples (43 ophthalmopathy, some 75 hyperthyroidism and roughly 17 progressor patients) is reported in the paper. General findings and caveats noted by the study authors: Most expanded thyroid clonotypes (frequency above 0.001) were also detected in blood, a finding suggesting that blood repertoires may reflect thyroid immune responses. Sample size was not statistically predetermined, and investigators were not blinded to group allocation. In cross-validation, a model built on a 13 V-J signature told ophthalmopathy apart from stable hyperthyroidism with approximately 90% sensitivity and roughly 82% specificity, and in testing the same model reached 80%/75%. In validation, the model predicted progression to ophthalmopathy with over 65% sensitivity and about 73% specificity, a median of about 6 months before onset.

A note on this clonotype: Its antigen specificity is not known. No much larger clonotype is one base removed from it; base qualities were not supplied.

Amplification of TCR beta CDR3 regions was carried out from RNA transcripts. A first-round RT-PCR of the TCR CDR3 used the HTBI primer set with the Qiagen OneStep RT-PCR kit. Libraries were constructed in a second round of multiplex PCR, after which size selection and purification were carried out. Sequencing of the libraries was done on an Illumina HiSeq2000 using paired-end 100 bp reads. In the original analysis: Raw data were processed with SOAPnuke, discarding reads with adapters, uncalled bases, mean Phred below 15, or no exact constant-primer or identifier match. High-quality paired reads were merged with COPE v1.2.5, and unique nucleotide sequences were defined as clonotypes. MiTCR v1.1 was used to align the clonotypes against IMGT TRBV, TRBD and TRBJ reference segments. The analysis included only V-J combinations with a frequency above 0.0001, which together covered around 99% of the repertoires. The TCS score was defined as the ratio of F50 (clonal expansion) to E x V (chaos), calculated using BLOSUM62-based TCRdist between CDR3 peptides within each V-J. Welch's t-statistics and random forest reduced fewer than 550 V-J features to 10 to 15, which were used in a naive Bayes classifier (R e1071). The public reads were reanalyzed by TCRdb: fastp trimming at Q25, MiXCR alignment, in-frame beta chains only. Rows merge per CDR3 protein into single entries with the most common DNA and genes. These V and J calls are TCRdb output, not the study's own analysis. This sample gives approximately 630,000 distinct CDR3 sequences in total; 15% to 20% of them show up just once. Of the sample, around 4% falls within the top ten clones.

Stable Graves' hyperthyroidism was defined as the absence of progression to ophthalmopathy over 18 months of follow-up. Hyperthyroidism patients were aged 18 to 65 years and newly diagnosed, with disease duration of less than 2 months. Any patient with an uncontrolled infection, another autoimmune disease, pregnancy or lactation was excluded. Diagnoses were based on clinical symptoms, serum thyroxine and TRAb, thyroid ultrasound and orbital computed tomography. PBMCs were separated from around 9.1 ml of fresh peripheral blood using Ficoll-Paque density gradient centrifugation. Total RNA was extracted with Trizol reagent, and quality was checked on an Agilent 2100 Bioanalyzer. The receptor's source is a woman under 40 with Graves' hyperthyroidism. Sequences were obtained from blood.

The CDR3 protein is CGSSSSYEQYF. The DNA sequence follows: TGTGGAAGTAGCAGTTCCTACGAGCAGTACTTC. In this chain, TRBV30 is recombined with TRBJ2-7; the D gene cannot be resolved reliably. The CDR3 runs 11 residues from the cysteine to the phenylalanine. Just CDR3 DNA is preserved here, 33 bases in frame from base 1. In the germline V gene (reference sequence), CDR1 corresponds to GTSNPN and CDR2 to SVGIG.